This T cell receptor beta chain was sequenced in a study of blood T cells in healthy people across ages. Comments on this clonotype: Its antigen is currently unknown.

Study-wide results and caveats: Unsorted PBMCs ruled out conclusive naive versus antigen-experienced comparison.

The individuals who served as donors were healthy Caucasians living in Russia, aged roughly 6 to 100. Each donor supplied around 10 milliliters of peripheral blood. Through a sample-barcoded 5' primer and a J-beta primer mix, a second PCR was run for roughly 7 to 12 cycles. TCRdb reprocessed the 5' RACE reads with MiXCR, giving one entry per CDR3 protein. The sample shows around 1.7 million distinct CDR3 sequences, 25% to 30% of them seen only once. CDR1 SNHLY and CDR2 FYNNEI come from the germline V gene. This CDR3 has 12 amino acids. The germline V and J ends were trimmed by 6 bases and 7 bases, with 7 bases remaining between them.

V and J are TRBV2 and TRBJ1-6; D not certain. This sequence originates from a woman aged 30 to 39 in good health. The sequenced material came from blood. CDR3 sequence: CASSRSNSPLHF. The CDR3 region has the DNA TGTGCCAGCAGCCGAAGCAATTCACCCCTCCACTTT.